This T cell receptor beta chain was identified in a study of PD-1 blockade in classical Hodgkin lymphoma. Study results and caveats: TCR diversity in CD4+, not CD8+, cells rose significantly by C4D1.

For this clone: Its specificity is not known.

The sample's time point: cycle 4 day 1 (C4D1), after less than 7 weeks of nivolumab. Brentuximab vedotin exposure varied, and every patient relapsed after autologous stem cell transplantation. Germline V gene sequence: CDR1 MGHRA, CDR2 YSYEKL. Losses at the gene ends were 4 bases for V and 3 bases for J; bases not matched to a gene: 15. This CDR3 is 18 amino acids long. Clones were read by immunoSEQ multiplex PCR, and TCRdb kept only the in-frame ones, dropping some. Seen here are roughly 100,000 clones, approximately 89% observed once, and the top ten hold 19%. The input for sequencing was peripheral blood mononuclear cells (PBMCs), taken before the fourth cycle of nivolumab. The receptor's source is a human donor with classical Hodgkin lymphoma. The V and J genes are TRBV4-1 and TRBJ1-3; 7 bases map to TRBD1. CDR3 amino acids: CASSLDRAHRRSGNTIYF. DNA of the CDR3: TGCGCCAGCAGCCTAGACAGGGCCCACAGACGGAGTGGAAACACCATATATTTT.